This TCR beta chain stems from a study of blood T cell repertoires in COVID-19. Study overall: T cells, B-cell-depleted T cells, or PBMCs provided the cDNA or gDNA that served as material.

Enrollees, about 18 to 89 years old, lived in about two dozen US areas. Generated by immunoSEQ multiplex PCR, the TCRdb table keeps only in-frame clones and is missing some. The table shows a few hundred thousand clones, with roughly nine tenths occurring only once. From germline, CDR1 is ENHRY and CDR2 SYGVKD. CDR3 size: 14 residues. The ends lost 6 bases at V and 4 bases at J; junction bases unmatched: 6. This TCR came from a woman aged 55-70 years who had recovered from COVID-19. What was sequenced was PBMCs or T cells enriched from blood (not recorded which). The chain uses TRBV10-3 and TRBJ2-3; 8 bases agree with TRBD1. Written as DNA, the CDR3 is TGTGCCATCAGCCTAGGACAGGGCCCAGATACGCAGTATTTT. It translates to CAISLGQGPDTQYF.